The rows below give T cell receptor beta chains drawn from one sample of a study of read filtering for tumor transcriptome and immune sequencing. In TCRdb, the reads were re-called with MiXCR into one record per CDR3 protein. The sample has roughly 90,000 distinct CDR3 sequences; 20% to 25% are singletons. Input material: a population of CD138-negative cells sorted from bone marrow. The source is a donor at least 40 years old with multiple myeloma. The CDR3 runs from the conserved cysteine through the conserved F or W. A clone size is listed for some rows: how often the clone was seen (once, few, many), or a class if it is expanded.

CDR3 protein: CASSGGGPDTGELFF
V gene: TRBV7-8
clone size: few
J gene: TRBJ2-2

CDR3 protein: CASSLASGTLAKNIQYF
V gene: TRBV5-5
clone size: few
J gene: TRBJ2-4

CDR3 protein: CASTHTDTQYF
V gene: TRBV5-1
clone size: many
J gene: TRBJ2-3

CDR3 protein: CASSSGLAGSNEQFF
V gene: TRBV5-1
clone size: many
J gene: TRBJ2-1

CDR3 protein: CATSDGSNQPQHF
V gene: TRBV12-3/TRBV12-4
clone size: many
J gene: TRBJ1-5

CDR3 protein: CATSNGIAVTYNEQFF
V gene: TRBV15
clone size: many
J gene: TRBJ2-1

CDR3 protein: CASSPTQGITGELFF
V gene: TRBV18
clone size: NA
J gene: TRBJ2-2

CDR3 protein: CASSHEFRGTEAFF
V gene: TRBV4-2
clone size: many
J gene: TRBJ1-1

CDR3 protein: CRPLGPGGQETQYF
V gene: TRBV20-1
clone size: few
J gene: TRBJ2-5

CDR3 protein: CASSFGYRGRVNYGYTF
V gene: TRBV5-6
clone size: few
J gene: TRBJ1-2

CDR3 protein: CASGRGYEQYF
V gene: TRBV28
clone size: many
J gene: TRBJ2-7

CDR3 protein: CASSFRSMGLAGNNEQFF
V gene: TRBV11-2
clone size: many
J gene: TRBJ2-1

CDR3 protein: CASSAYWTQKDEKLFF
V gene: TRBV28
clone size: few
J gene: TRBJ1-4

CDR3 protein: CASSPQDGGETQYF
V gene: TRBV18
clone size: NA
J gene: TRBJ2-5

CDR3 protein: CASSPEVLETQYF
V gene: TRBV2
clone size: NA
J gene: TRBJ2-5

CDR3 protein: CASSLALRGAGYNEQFF
V gene: TRBV7-9
clone size: many
J gene: TRBJ2-1

CDR3 protein: CASSHPTGTTDTQYF
V gene: TRBV3-1
clone size: many
J gene: TRBJ2-3

CDR3 protein: CASSLYTSRKVGEAFF
V gene: TRBV7-2
clone size: NA
J gene: TRBJ1-1

CDR3 protein: CASISNQEAFF
V gene: TRBV28
clone size: many
J gene: TRBJ1-1

CDR3 protein: CASSWRSTDTQYF
V gene: TRBV7-9
clone size: many
J gene: TRBJ2-3

CDR3 protein: CASSLAGQGYTGELFF
V gene: TRBV5-1
clone size: many
J gene: TRBJ2-2

CDR3 protein: CASSPTGSAETQYF
V gene: TRBV7-2
clone size: many
J gene: TRBJ2-5

CDR3 protein: CASSLVGGGAINEQFF
V gene: TRBV7-2
clone size: NA
J gene: TRBJ2-1

CDR3 protein: CASSRTVYSYTF
V gene: TRBV19
clone size: many
J gene: TRBJ1-2

CDR3 protein: CASSLARTQGRTQYF
V gene: TRBV7-2
clone size: NA
J gene: TRBJ2-3

CDR3 protein: CASSFWGNSPLHF
V gene: TRBV5-1
clone size: many
J gene: TRBJ1-6

CDR3 protein: CASSVSRYTDTQYF
V gene: TRBV2
clone size: few
J gene: TRBJ2-3

CDR3 protein: CASRFKDTQYF
V gene: TRBV4-2
clone size: many
J gene: TRBJ2-3

CDR3 protein: CASSLYGGTEAFF
V gene: TRBV27
clone size: many
J gene: TRBJ1-1

CDR3 protein: CASSFGSGNGEKLFF
V gene: TRBV12-3/TRBV12-4
clone size: many
J gene: TRBJ1-4

CDR3 protein: CASSVMGNTGELFF
V gene: TRBV9
clone size: many
J gene: TRBJ2-2

CDR3 protein: CASSKQDTEAFF
V gene: TRBV21-1
clone size: many
J gene: TRBJ1-1

CDR3 protein: CASSVGGGEQYF
V gene: TRBV7-9
clone size: NA
J gene: TRBJ2-7

CDR3 protein: CASSQGQGKNF
V gene: TRBV14
clone size: many
J gene: TRBJ2-1